Reported below is one T cell receptor (beta chain). The data derive from a study of blood T cell repertoires in COVID-19. The CDR3 covers 16 residues. Germline V CDR1 and CDR2: MGHRA, YSYEKL. V trimming: 0 bases; J trimming: 1 base; junction bases outside the gene matches: 4. Sequencing was performed with immunoSEQ multiplex PCR; in TCRdb, only in-frame clones are kept and a portion is missing. The sample lists 350,000 or so clones; over 85% were seen once. The rearrangement uses TRBV4-1 and TRBJ2-3; 7 positions agree with TRBD2. The receptor comes from a woman aged 55-70 years with COVID-19, enrolled during active disease. Sequencing used peripheral blood. Here the CDR3 reads CASSQDLADRTDTQYF. In DNA form, the CDR3 reads TGCGCCAGCAGCCAAGATCTAGCGGACCGCACAGATACGCAGTATTTT.